The 5 T cell receptor beta chains below were found in one sample sequenced in a study of untreated major depressive disorder. Measured with immunoSEQ multiplex PCR; TCRdb has only the in-frame clones, and not every one. The repertoire holds just over 20,000 clones, with 90% to 95% as singletons. Sequencing was performed on CD4+ T cells from PBMCs. Every receptor here comes from a man aged 30 to 45 in good health.

This chain connects TRBV6-1 to TRBJ2-6, with TRBD2 as a possible D gene (5 bases). The CDR3 sequence is 17 residues long. The germline V and J ends were trimmed by 4 bases and 5 bases, with 18 bases remaining between them. The germline gives CDR1 MNHNS, CDR2 SASEGT. The CDR3 DNA reads as TGTGCCAGCAGTGTCCGTCGGGAACAAAGTCGGGCCAACGTCCTGACTTTC. Encoded protein: CASSVRREQSRANVLTF.

The chain is built from TRBV9 and TRBJ2-7; TRBD1 agrees at 8 bases. J lost 1 base, V lost 0 bases, and 6 bases had no gene match. Per germline, CDR1 SGDLS and CDR2 YYNGEE. There are 16 residues in the CDR3. CDR3 nucleotides: TGTGCCAGCAGCGTAGGAACCGGACAGGGTTCCTACGAGCAGTACTTC. It is translated as CASSVGTGQGSYEQYF. The variable domain in full, with the rest retrieved from reference TRBV9 and TRBJ2-7, is DSGVTQTPKHLITATGQRVTLRCSPRSGDLSVYWYQQSLDQGLQFLIQYYNGEERAKGNILERFSAQQFPDLHSELNLSSLELGDSALYFCASSVGTGQGSYEQYFGPGTRLTVT.

The chain has TRBV9 and TRBJ1-2; a possible D gene is TRBD1 (6 bases). V was cut by 3 bases and J by 6 bases, with 21 bases left in between. Looked up from germline, CDR1 is SGDLS and CDR2 is YYNGEE. The CDR3 has 16 residues. Here the CDR3 DNA reads TGTGCCAGCAGCGCGGATATGAGGACAGTAATTCATGGCTACACCTTC. Translation gives CASSADMRTVIHGYTF.

In this sample, this clone turned up a few times. The chain combines TRBV5-1 with TRBJ2-7; tentative D call: TRBD2 (6 bases). The length of the CDR3 is 15 residues. V was shortened by 0 bases and J by 2 bases, with 12 bases between the two germline ends. Germline loops: CDR1 SGHRS, CDR2 YFSETQ. This chain's CDR3 is CASSLVGGGTYEQYF. The CDR3 DNA reads as TGCGCCAGCAGCTTGGTGGGTGGGGGGACCTACGAGCAGTACTTC.

The chain uses TRBV2 and TRBJ2-7; 9 nucleotides line up with TRBD2. The CDR3 extends over 16 amino acids. The V gene end was trimmed by 4 bases and the J gene end by 0 bases; junction bases not matched to a gene: 7. The germline CDR1 and CDR2 sequences are SNHLY and FYNNEI. The CDR3: CASSASSGTLSYEQYF. The CDR3 DNA sequence: TGTGCCAGCAGTGCCTCTAGCGGGACCCTCTCCTACGAGCAGTACTTC.